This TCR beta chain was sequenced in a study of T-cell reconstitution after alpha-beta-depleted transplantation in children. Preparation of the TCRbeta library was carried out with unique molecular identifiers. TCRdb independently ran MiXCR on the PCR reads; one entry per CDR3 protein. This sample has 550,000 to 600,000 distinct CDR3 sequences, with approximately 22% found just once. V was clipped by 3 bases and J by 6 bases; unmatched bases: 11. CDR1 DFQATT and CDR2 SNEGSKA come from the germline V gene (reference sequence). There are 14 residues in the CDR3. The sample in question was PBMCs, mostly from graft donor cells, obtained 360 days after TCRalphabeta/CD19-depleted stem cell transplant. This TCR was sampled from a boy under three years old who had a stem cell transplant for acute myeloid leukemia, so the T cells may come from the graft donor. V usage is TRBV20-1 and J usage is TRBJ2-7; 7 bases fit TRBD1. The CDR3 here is CSASSLWTGSEQYV. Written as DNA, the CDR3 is TGCAGTGCTAGCAGTCTCTGGACAGGCTCCGAGCAGTACGTC.